This is a list of T cell receptor beta chains from one sample in a study of blood T cell repertoires in COVID-19. Clones were read by immunoSEQ multiplex PCR, and TCRdb kept only the in-frame ones, dropping some. The data contain just over 150,000 clones, roughly 90% of them singletons. The sample taken for sequencing was PBMCs or T cells enriched from blood (not recorded which). These receptor sequences come from a woman aged 50 to 60 who had recovered from COVID-19. Both conserved end residues are part of each CDR3.

v_call	j_call	cdr3_aa
TRBV12-1	TRBJ1-5	CASSVLGPKGHGNQPQHF
TRBV27	TRBJ2-7	CASSKRQGLNSYEQYF
TRBV19	TRBJ2-3	CASSTDRADTQYF
TRBV3-1/TRBV3-2	TRBJ1-2	CASRGGLGSGYTF
TRBV6-6	TRBJ1-4	CASSPQTAYATNEKLFF
TRBV6-2/TRBV6-3	TRBJ1-2	CASSYLRERRRGYTF
TRBV19	TRBJ1-5	CASRHSGGQFRNQPQHF
TRBV30	TRBJ1-2	CAWSTGGGYGYTF
TRBV6-4	TRBJ2-3	CASSDTLEASTDTQYF
TRBV28	TRBJ2-7	CASSQGSYEQYF
TRBV4-3	TRBJ2-3	CASSLRRWGDDTQYF
TRBV24-1	TRBJ1-2	CATSANGGYDYTF
TRBV23-1	TRBJ2-6	CASSHGRQSSGANVLTF
TRBV5-1	TRBJ1-1	CASSLALGAGTEAFF
TRBV10-3	TRBJ2-5	CAISGPSGQETQYF
TRBV6-2/TRBV6-3	TRBJ1-5	CASSHDGGVLSNQPQHF
TRBV9	TRBJ2-7	CASSTGTGASYEQYF
TRBV7-9	TRBJ1-1	CASSLNLGSTEAFF
TRBV18	TRBJ1-5	CASSPLDEGQPQHF
TRBV10-3	TRBJ2-5	CAISESEGVETQYF
TRBV18	TRBJ1-4	CASSQNRPVNEKLFF
TRBV7-8	TRBJ1-5	CASSLESGPVGQPQHF
TRBV18	TRBJ2-1	CASSPPNGGAYNEQFF
TRBV19	TRBJ2-7	CASSSPRDRSYEQYF
TRBV5-1	TRBJ2-7	CASSLGGGQTSYEQYF
TRBV19	TRBJ1-2	CASRVPGGTDGYTF
TRBV7-9	TRBJ1-4	CASSITTGGNEKLFF
TRBV19	TRBJ1-6	CASSPGTDNSPLHF
TRBV19	TRBJ2-3	CASSIVTSTDTQYF
TRBV4-3	TRBJ2-6	CASSQERGGASTGANVLTF